Shown below are 23 T cell receptor beta chains from a single sample sequenced in a study of T cells in Graves' hyperthyroidism and ophthalmopathy. The investigators amplified TCR beta CDR3 regions from RNA transcripts. In the first-round RT-PCR of the TCR CDR3, the HTBI primer set was used. TCRdb reprocessed the multiplex PCR reads via MiXCR and lists one record per CDR3 protein. Of about 150,000 distinct CDR3 sequences listed, over 20% are singletons. Sequenced material: blood. These receptors were taken from a woman aged 45-60 years with Graves' hyperthyroidism that later progressed to Graves' ophthalmopathy.

This clonotype was recorded at least ten times. The chain uses TRBV11-1 and TRBJ1-4, with TRBD1 as a possible D gene (6 bases). The length of the CDR3 is 14 residues. Looked up from germline, CDR1 is SGHAT and CDR2 is FQDESV (reference sequence). Trimming cost V 4 bases and J 8 bases, with 14 bases left between them. In nucleotides, the CDR3 is TGTGCCAGCAGCTCAAGGGGACAAGCGGAAAAACTGTTTTTT. It translates to CASSSRGQAEKLFF.

This clonotype has at least ten counts. The chain joins TRBV20-1 to TRBJ2-5; 8 nucleotides agree with TRBD1. Germline V lookup: CDR1 DFQATT, CDR2 SNEGSKA (reference sequence). Losses at the gene ends were 6 bases for V and 5 bases for J; bases not matched to a gene: 20. This CDR3 spans 17 amino acids. CDR3 DNA sequence: TGCAGTGCCAGCGGCAGAATAGAGGACAGGGCGGGGGAGACCCAGTACTTC. The encoded protein is CSASGRIEDRAGETQYF.

To note about this clonotype: This sequence may be a read error, since a much larger clone differs from it by one base. The rearrangement joins TRBV12-3 or TRBV12-4 to TRBJ1-6; no definite D call. The V end was cut by 6 bases, the J end by 8 bases, with 17 bases between. CDR3 length: 15 residues. CDR3 sequence (DNA): TGTGCCAGCAGCCCCTCAACGGCAGGAGATTCACCCCTCCACTTT. It codes for CASSPSTAGDSPLHF.

The sample holds many counts of this clonotype. The chain links TRBV28 to TRBJ1-4; D not resolved. The V end was cut by 5 bases, the J end by 8 bases, with 3 bases between. The CDR3 extends over 10 amino acids. Germline lookup yields CDR1 MDHEN and CDR2 SYDVKM. CDR3 protein: CASSGEKLFF. CDR3 in DNA: TGTGCCAGCAGTGGGGAAAAACTGTTTTTT.

This clonotype was detected ten times or more. This chain uses TRBV28 with TRBJ2-7; TRBD2 agrees at 10 bases. Losses at the gene ends were 7 bases for V and 4 bases for J; bases not matched to a gene: 10. This CDR3 comprises 15 residues. Germline V gives CDR1 MDHEN, CDR2 SYDVKM. CDR3 bases: TGTGCCAGCACCTATGGAGCTAGCGGGAGATACGAGCAGTACTTC. It codes for CASTYGASGRYEQYF.

This clonotype showed up many times. The J gene is TRBJ2-1, the V gene TRBV28, with 7 bases fitting TRBD2. V trimming: 3 bases; J trimming: 5 bases; junction bases outside the gene matches: 7. This CDR3 is built from 15 residues. Germline CDR1 MDHEN, CDR2 SYDVKM. CDR3 coding DNA: TGTGCCAGCAGTTTGGGCGGGAGTAGGAACAATGAGCAGTTCTTC. The encoded protein is CASSLGGSRNNEQFF.

This clonotype was found many times. The chain is built from TRBV24-1 and TRBJ2-3; a weak D match, TRBD1 (6 bases). Trimming shortened V by 3 bases and J by 7 bases, and 19 bases separated the two germline ends. This CDR3 region has 16 residues. CDR1 and CDR2 from the germline V gene are KGHDR and SFDVKD. CDR3 region: CATSDGGGSLMNTQYF. The DNA for the CDR3 is TGTGCCACCAGTGATGGGGGCGGAAGTCTTATGAATACGCAGTATTTT.

This clonotype was picked up many times. The V and J genes are TRBV20-1 and TRBJ1-1; D gene unclear. Germline CDR1 and CDR2: DFQATT and SNEGSKA (reference sequence). V was cut by 3 bases and J by 4 bases, with 9 bases left in between. The CDR3 runs 12 residues. The CDR3 protein is CSASPGPTEAFF. CDR3 bases: TGCAGTGCTAGCCCCGGACCCACTGAAGCTTTCTTT.

This chain connects TRBV20-1 to TRBJ2-2; D remains unclear. The CDR3 extends over 14 amino acids. Germline V gives CDR1 DFQATT, CDR2 SNEGSKA (reference sequence). Trimming took 4 bases from V and 1 from J, leaving 10 bases between them. Written as DNA, the CDR3 is TGCAGTGCTAAAGTCCCGGGGAACACCGGGGAGCTGTTTTTT. Its translation: CSAKVPGNTGELFF.

The chain recombines TRBV10-3 with TRBJ1-4; D not certain. V was trimmed by 2 bases and J by 10 bases, leaving 5 bases between them. The V gene's germline CDR1 is ENHRY and CDR2 SYGVKD. This CDR3 is built from 11 residues. DNA of the CDR3: TGTGCCATCAGTGAGGGTGGAAAACTGTTTTTT. Translated, it gives CAISEGGKLFF.

This clonotype was found many times. The chain combines TRBV20-1 with TRBJ2-7; a possible D gene is TRBD1 (6 bases). The CDR3 contains 13 residues. The V end was cut by 5 bases, the J end by 4 bases, with 15 bases between. The germline gives CDR1 DFQATT, CDR2 SNEGSKA (reference sequence). CDR3 residues: CSAGRDKLYEQYF. The CDR3 bases are TGCAGTGCTGGCCGGGACAAACTTTACGAGCAGTACTTC.

The rearrangement joins TRBV15 to TRBJ1-3; possibly TRBD1 for D (5 bases). This CDR3 spans 18 amino acids. Germline-derived CDR1 and CDR2 are LNHNV and YYDKDF (reference sequence). Trimming cost V 1 base and J 0 bases, with 16 bases left between them. CDR3 region: CATSRGGNFGHSGNTIYF. The CDR3, as DNA: TGTGCCACCAGCAGAGGCGGGAACTTCGGACACTCTGGAAACACCATATATTTT.

This clonotype has at least ten counts. The chain has TRBV20-1 and TRBJ2-2, with a weak D call TRBD2 (6 bases). The CDR3 length is 15 residues. Trimming stripped 3 bases from V and 2 bases from J, with 13 bases between. Germline V gene sequence: CDR1 DFQATT, CDR2 SNEGSKA (reference sequence). CDR3 sequence reads: CSARGGLANTGELFF. For the CDR3, the DNA is TGCAGTGCTAGGGGGGGACTTGCCAACACCGGGGAGCTGTTTTTT.

The rearrangement joins TRBV7-9 to TRBJ2-1; 11 bases match TRBD2. From germline, CDR1 is SEHNR and CDR2 FQNEAQ (reference sequence). J lost 8 bases, V lost 5 bases, and 11 bases had no gene match. The CDR3 length is 16 residues. The CDR3 nucleotides are TGTGCCAGCAGCCCGCTAGCGGGAGGAGGATCCTATGAGCAGTTCTTC. Translated: CASSPLAGGGSYEQFF. The full variable domain, completed using reference TRBV7-9 and TRBJ2-1, is DTGVSQNPRHKITKRGQNVTFRCDPISEHNRLYWYRQTLGQGPEFLTYFQNEAQLEKSRLLSDRFSAERPKGSFSTLEIQRTEQGDSAMYLCASSPLAGGGSYEQFFGPGTRLTVL.

This clonotype showed up just a few times. The chain employs TRBV27 and TRBJ2-7; 12 bases fit TRBD2. Trimming at V came to 5 bases and at J to 6 bases, leaving 8 bases not matched to a gene. The germline V gene encodes CDR1 MNHEY and CDR2 SMNVEV (reference sequence). The CDR3 is made up of 15 amino acids. This chain's CDR3 is CASSPLAGGPGEQYF. The DNA of the CDR3 is TGTGCCAGCAGTCCTCTAGCGGGAGGGCCAGGCGAGCAGTACTTC.

As to this clonotype: This may arise from a read error, as a much more abundant clone is one base away. V and J are TRBV11-2 and TRBJ1-1, with D maybe TRBD1 (6 bases). The CDR3 consists of 14 residues. CDR1 and CDR2 from the germline V gene are SGHAT and FQNNGV. The CDR3 DNA reads as TGTGCCGGCAGCTTACAGGGAGGGACCACTGAAGCTTTCTTT. This translates into CAGSLQGGTTEAFF.

Comments on this clonotype: With a much larger clone just one base away, this may be a read error. V gene TRBV4-1 combines with J gene TRBJ2-7; D is undetermined. Germline V gene data show CDR1 as MGHRA and CDR2 as YSYEKL. This CDR3 is 15 amino acids long. The CDR3 DNA reads as TGCGCCAGCAACCAAGTGGAGCAGCCCTCCTACGAGCAGTACTTC. It yields the protein CASNQVEQPSYEQYF.

At least ten counts were recorded for this clonotype. The J gene is TRBJ1-5, the V gene TRBV5-5; D is ambiguous. V was cut by 2 bases and J by 3 bases, with 12 bases left in between. CDR3 length: 15 amino acids. The germline V gene encodes CDR1 SGHKS and CDR2 YYEKEE (reference sequence). CDR3 in DNA: TGTGCCAGCAGCTTTGGGGTGGACTACAATCAGCCCCAGCATTTT. Its protein is CASSFGVDYNQPQHF. Combining the CDR3 with reference TRBV5-5 and TRBJ1-5 gives the whole variable domain DAGVTQSPTHLIKTRGQQVTLRCSPISGHKSVSWYQQVLGQGPQFIFQYYEKEERGRGNFPDRFSARQFPNYSSELNVNALLLGDSALYLCASSFGVDYNQPQHFGDGTRLSIL.

This clonotype has only a few counts. The chain couples TRBV14 to TRBJ2-5; D not certain. Trimming stripped 0 bases from V and 6 bases from J, with 5 bases between. The CDR3 runs to 12 residues. Germline V gene lookup returns CDR1 SGHDN and CDR2 FVKESK. The DNA for the CDR3 is TGTGCCAGCAGCCAAGATATGAAGACCCAGTACTTC. Its translation: CASSQDMKTQYF.

The V and J genes are TRBV3-1 and TRBJ1-1; D might be TRBD1 (5 bases). The V and J ends lost 2 bases and 6 bases respectively, with 13 bases between them. Germline assignment: CDR1 LGHDT and CDR2 YNNKEL (reference sequence). The CDR3 has 14 residues. CDR3 residues: CASSQTSGDSEAFF. The CDR3 DNA follows: TGTGCCAGCAGCCAAACGTCGGGGGACTCTGAAGCTTTCTTT.

This clonotype was picked up a small number of times. The chain carries TRBV5-1 and TRBJ2-2, with TRBD1 matching 8 bases. Germline V CDR1 and CDR2: SGHRS, YFSETQ. The V segment lost 3 bases and the J segment 4 bases; nucleotides outside the gene matches: 5. The CDR3 covers 15 residues. Written as DNA, the CDR3 is TGCGCCAGCAGCTCCAGGGGGCAGGTCACCGGGGAGCTGTTTTTT. It is translated as CASSSRGQVTGELFF.

This clonotype was seen repeatedly, ten times or more. The CDR3 region has the DNA TGCAGCGTTGCGATAAAGGGCCGCCAAAGATCAACTAATGAAAAACTGTTTTTT. It is translated as CSVAIKGRQRSTNEKLFF. V is TRBV29-1 and J is TRBJ1-4; D gene ambiguous. Trimming took off 4 bases at V and 0 bases at J, with 21 bases between the two ends. The V gene's germline CDR1 is SQVTM and CDR2 ANQGSEA. The CDR3 length is 18 residues.

The chain links TRBV7-9 to TRBJ2-5; D unresolved. Germline loops: CDR1 SEHNR, CDR2 FQNEAQ (reference sequence). The CDR3 covers 14 residues. Trimming pared 1 base from V and 3 bases from J, leaving 9 bases between. CDR3 loop: CASSLVGSEETQYF. CDR3 DNA sequence: TGTGCCAGCAGCTTAGTGGGCAGCGAAGAGACCCAGTACTTC.